These 27 T cell receptor beta chains share one sample of origin, sequenced in a study of T cell responses to AZD1222 COVID-19 vaccine. Method: immunoSEQ multiplex PCR; TCRdb's copy keeps in-frame clones and lacks some. The table has 86,000 or so clones, around 83% seen once. The source was peripheral blood, collected 28 days after the second AZD1222 dose. Every receptor here comes from an adult who received the AZD1222 COVID-19 vaccine.

The chain combines TRBV18 with TRBJ1-4; possible D gene TRBD1, 5 bases. The length of the CDR3 is 14 residues. Trimming removed 3 bases from V and 10 bases from J, with 15 bases in between. In germline, CDR1 is KGHSH, CDR2 LQKENI. In DNA, the CDR3 is TGTGCCAGCTCACCGTCCGGGACTCAGGGAAAACTGTTTTTT. Translation gives CASSPSGTQGKLFF.

In DNA, the CDR3 is TGTGCCAGCAGAAAAGTCCTGAACACTGAAGCTTTCTTT. Translating it yields CASRKVLNTEAFF. V gene TRBV12-3 or TRBV12-4 combines with J gene TRBJ1-1; no clear D gene. V was trimmed by 6 bases and J by 0 bases, leaving 8 bases between them. CDR3 length: 13 amino acids.

This sequence joins TRBV10-3 and TRBJ2-1; 9 nucleotides match TRBD2. Germline CDR1 and CDR2: ENHRY and SYGVKD. V shed 4 bases and J 6 bases; nucleotides not matched to a gene: 10. The CDR3 has 16 residues. CDR3 sequence: CAISGGLAGPLNEQFF. In DNA form, the CDR3 reads TGTGCCATCAGTGGGGGCCTAGCGGGGCCCCTCAATGAGCAGTTCTTC.

The genes are TRBV6-5 and TRBJ1-3; a weak D match, TRBD1 (6 bases). The CDR3 length is 12 residues. Trimming removed 8 bases from V and 3 bases from J, with 8 bases in between. The germline CDR1 and CDR2 sequences are MNHEY and SVGAGI. The CDR3 nucleotides are TGTGCCAGCTCAGGGGATGGAAACACCATATATTTT. Protein product: CASSGDGNTIYF.

This chain links TRBV28 with TRBJ1-1, with 9 bases lining up with TRBD1. CDR1 and CDR2 from the germline V gene are MDHEN and SYDVKM. This CDR3 is built from 16 residues. V shed 5 bases, J shed 0 bases, and the junction held 7 bases outside the gene matches. For the CDR3, the DNA is TGTGCCAGCAGTCTCCACAGGGGGCGATTGAACACTGAAGCTTTCTTT. Translation gives CASSLHRGRLNTEAFF. The variable domain in full, with the rest retrieved from reference TRBV28 and TRBJ1-1, is DVKVTQSSRYLVKRTGEKVFLECVQDMDHENMFWYRQDPGLGLRLIYFSYDVKMKEKGDIPEGYSVSREKKERFSLILESASTNQTSMYLCASSLHRGRLNTEAFFGQGTRLTVV.

The chain has TRBV5-5 and TRBJ1-3; D is undetermined. V was cut by 4 bases and J by 0 bases, with 14 bases left in between. This CDR3 contains 16 residues. Germline V gene lookup returns CDR1 SGHKS and CDR2 YYEKEE (reference sequence). CDR3 sequence: CASSVIYSNSGNTIYF. CDR3 DNA sequence: TGTGCCAGCAGCGTAATCTACAGCAACTCTGGAAACACCATATATTTT.

The V gene is TRBV5-1, the J gene TRBJ1-1; no clear D. Per the germline V gene, CDR1 is SGHRS and CDR2 is YFSETQ. The CDR3 covers 14 residues. V lost 3 bases to trimming and J lost 1 base, with 10 bases between them. The CDR3 nucleotides read TGCGCCAGCAGCTCCCAAGGTTCGAACACTGAAGCTTTCTTT. Its protein is CASSSQGSNTEAFF.

The chain combines TRBV9 with TRBJ2-7, with 10 nucleotides matching TRBD1. Germline V gene data show CDR1 as SGDLS and CDR2 as YYNGEE. V was clipped by 0 bases and J by 4 bases; unmatched bases: 4. This CDR3 is 15 amino acids long. The CDR3 loop reads CASSVGLDRGYEQYF. The CDR3 bases are TGTGCCAGCAGCGTAGGTCTGGACAGGGGGTACGAGCAGTACTTC.

This sequence joins TRBV21-1 and TRBJ1-5; the table's D call, TRBD1, was not checked against the DNA. TRBV21-1 is labeled a pseudogene. The CDR3 sequence is 16 residues long. Here the CDR3 reads CASSNTGGQGNQPQHF. The CDR3 DNA reads as TGTGCCAGCAGCAACACAGGGGGCCAGGGCAATCAGCCCCAGCATTTT.

The chain is built from TRBV7-3 and TRBJ2-7, with 10 bases identical to TRBD1. The J segment lost 5 bases and the V segment lost 6 bases, leaving 10 bases of the junction unmatched. There are 15 residues in the CDR3. Germline V gene sequence: CDR1 SGHTA, CDR2 FQGTGA. CDR3 region: CASRRRDRGINEQYF. In DNA, the CDR3 is TGTGCCAGCAGGCGCCGGGACAGGGGAATCAACGAGCAGTACTTC. Using reference TRBV7-3 and TRBJ2-7 for the parts outside the CDR3, the full variable domain is GAGVSQTPSNKVTEKGKYVELRCDPISGHTALYWYRQSLGQGPEFLIYFQGTGAADDSGLPNDRFFAVRPEGSVSTLKIQRTERGDSAVYLCASRRRDRGINEQYFGPGTRLTVT.

The chain has TRBV6-5 and TRBJ2-3; D may be TRBD2 (5 bases). V was shortened by 0 bases and J by 4 bases, with 8 bases between the two germline ends. The CDR3 extends over 14 amino acids. The germline gives CDR1 MNHEY, CDR2 SVGAGI. DNA of the CDR3: TGTGCCAGCAGTTACTCGGGGAGTCCAGATACGCAGTATTTT. Its protein is CASSYSGSPDTQYF.

This clone occurred a few times. The V call is TRBV4-1, the J call TRBJ2-3; no reliable D call. The CDR3 contains 14 residues. The V end lost 3 bases, the J end lost 2 bases, and 9 bases lay between the germline ends. Germline loops: CDR1 MGHRA, CDR2 YSYEKL. The CDR3 sequence is CASSHQGHTDTQYF. The CDR3 DNA reads TGCGCCAGCAGCCACCAAGGCCACACAGATACGCAGTATTTT.

This chain joins TRBV7-9 and TRBJ2-3; 8 bases agree with TRBD2. The CDR3 is 17 amino acids. V lost 5 bases to trimming and J lost 0 bases; unmatched junction nucleotides: 10. Germline-derived CDR1 and CDR2 are SEHNR and FQNEAQ (reference sequence). This CDR3 is CASSPSGRGDSTDTQYF. CDR3 DNA sequence: TGTGCCAGCAGCCCCTCCGGGCGGGGGGACAGCACAGATACGCAGTATTTT.

The chain uses TRBV7-8 and TRBJ2-7; tentative D call: TRBD2 (5 bases). CDR1 and CDR2 from the germline V gene are SGHVS and FQNEAQ. CDR3 length equals 15 residues. The germline V and J ends were trimmed by 2 bases and 3 bases, with 14 bases remaining between them. In nucleotides, the CDR3 is TGTGCCAGCAGCTTATTTTCCGGGGTCGGCTACGAGCAGTACTTC. Translated, it gives CASSLFSGVGYEQYF.

V is TRBV21-1 and J is TRBJ2-7. TRBV21-1 is a known pseudogene. This CDR3 has 16 amino acids. CDR3 in DNA: TGTGCCAGCAGCAAGGGGACGACGGGGAAGCGCTACGAGCAGTACTTC. This gives the protein CASSKGTTGKRYEQYF.

The chain employs TRBV9 and TRBJ1-3; D is undetermined. Trimming pared 5 bases from V and 0 bases from J, leaving 9 bases between. This CDR3 has 14 amino acids. Germline CDR1 SGDLS, CDR2 YYNGEE. This chain's CDR3 is CASRDGNSGNTIYF. In DNA, the CDR3 is TGTGCCAGCAGGGACGGAAACTCTGGAAACACCATATATTTT.

The chain has TRBV5-1 and TRBJ2-3, with unresolved D. V lost 3 bases to trimming and J lost 5 bases, with 13 bases between them. Germline lookup yields CDR1 SGHRS and CDR2 YFSETQ. The CDR3 has 14 residues. For the CDR3, the DNA is TGCGCCAGCAGCTCCCGAGGATCGGGAGATACGCAGTATTTT. It is translated as CASSSRGSGDTQYF.

V usage is TRBV30 and J usage is TRBJ1-6, with D possibly matching TRBD1 (5 bases). CDR3 length equals 13 residues. Germline V lookup: CDR1 GTSNPN, CDR2 SVGIG (reference sequence). Between the trimmed V and J ends, which lost 1 base and 10 bases, there was a span of 11 bases. CDR3 loop: CAWSEGFGSPLHF. The CDR3 coding sequence is TGTGCCTGGAGTGAGGGGTTCGGATCACCCCTCCACTTT.

The J gene is TRBJ2-7, the V gene TRBV19, with 15 bases fitting TRBD2. Germline loops: CDR1 LNHDA, CDR2 SQIVND (reference sequence). The CDR3 is 18 residues long. Trimming at V came to 5 bases and at J to 6 bases, leaving 14 bases not matched to a gene. CDR3 sequence (DNA): TGTGCCAGTAGTCAAGGACTAGCGGGAGGGAGAACAGAGGGCGAGCAGTACTTC. This codes for CASSQGLAGGRTEGEQYF.

CDR3 sequence reads: CASSPTSAGYTF. CDR3 nucleotide sequence: TGTGCCAGCTCACCCACAAGTGCTGGCTACACCTTC. The chain couples TRBV18 to TRBJ1-2; no definite D call. Germline CDR1 is KGHSH and CDR2 is LQKENI. V lost 3 bases, J lost 7 bases, and 9 bases lay in between. The CDR3 runs 12 residues.

The CDR3: CASNRRGGDSNQPQHF. As DNA, the CDR3 is TGTGCCAGCAATCGCAGGGGAGGGGATTCCAATCAGCCCCAGCATTTT. The chain couples TRBV28 to TRBJ1-5, with D tentatively TRBD1 (6 bases). The CDR3 has 16 amino acids. The germline V gene encodes CDR1 MDHEN and CDR2 SYDVKM. Trimming took off 7 bases at V and 3 bases at J, with 19 bases between the two ends.

This chain connects TRBV5-1 to TRBJ2-3; D is uncertain. The germline V and J ends were trimmed by 4 bases and 8 bases, with 11 bases remaining between them. This CDR3 comprises 12 residues. From germline, CDR1 is SGHRS and CDR2 YFSETQ. CDR3 region: CASSPYIGTQYF. CDR3 DNA sequence: TGCGCCAGCAGCCCTTACATAGGTACGCAGTATTTT.

The chain employs TRBV6-1 and TRBJ2-7, with D possibly TRBD1 on 5 matching bases. The germline V gene has CDR1 MNHNS and CDR2 SASEGT. Trimming took 2 bases from V and 3 from J, leaving 14 bases between them. The CDR3 length is 15 residues. The CDR3: CASSEFLTVYYEQYF. In DNA, the CDR3 is TGTGCCAGCAGTGAATTCCTGACAGTCTACTACGAGCAGTACTTC.

The chain couples TRBV6-5 to TRBJ2-1; 7 nucleotides align to TRBD1. This CDR3 spans 15 amino acids. Germline values: CDR1 MNHEY, CDR2 SVGAGI. J was trimmed by 9 bases and V by 7 bases; bases with no gene match: 15. CDR3 amino acids: CASTAGGYQSSEQFF. The CDR3 DNA is TGTGCCAGCACCGCAGGGGGATATCAAAGTAGTGAGCAGTTCTTC.

The rearrangement links TRBV5-1 to TRBJ2-1, with 8 bases identical to TRBD2. J gave up 0 bases and V 2 bases, and 4 bases lay outside the gene matches. This CDR3 is built from 16 residues. Germline assignment: CDR1 SGHRS and CDR2 YFSETQ. Here the CDR3 reads CASSFSGGSSYNEQFF. The CDR3 coding sequence is TGCGCCAGCAGCTTCTCGGGGGGGAGCTCCTACAATGAGCAGTTCTTC.

The chain is built from TRBV30 and TRBJ1-1; TRBD1 might be the D (5 bases). In germline, CDR1 is GTSNPN, CDR2 SVGIG (reference sequence). V gave up 4 bases and J gave up 1 base, with 7 bases separating them. This CDR3 is built from 12 residues. CDR3 sequence: CAWTGWNTEAFF. The CDR3 coding sequence is TGTGCCTGGACAGGGTGGAACACTGAAGCTTTCTTT.

The J gene is TRBJ1-2, the V gene TRBV9; 11 bases map to TRBD1. The CDR3 loop spans 12 amino acids. Unmatched junction bases numbered 0, after V lost 3 bases and J lost 8 bases. Germline V gives CDR1 SGDLS, CDR2 YYNGEE. The CDR3 protein is CASSGTGGGYTF. In DNA, the CDR3 is TGTGCCAGCAGCGGGACAGGGGGCGGCTACACCTTC. Combining the CDR3 with reference TRBV9 and TRBJ1-2 gives the whole variable domain DSGVTQTPKHLITATGQRVTLRCSPRSGDLSVYWYQQSLDQGLQFLIQYYNGEERAKGNILERFSAQQFPDLHSELNLSSLELGDSALYFCASSGTGGGYTFGSGTRLTVV.